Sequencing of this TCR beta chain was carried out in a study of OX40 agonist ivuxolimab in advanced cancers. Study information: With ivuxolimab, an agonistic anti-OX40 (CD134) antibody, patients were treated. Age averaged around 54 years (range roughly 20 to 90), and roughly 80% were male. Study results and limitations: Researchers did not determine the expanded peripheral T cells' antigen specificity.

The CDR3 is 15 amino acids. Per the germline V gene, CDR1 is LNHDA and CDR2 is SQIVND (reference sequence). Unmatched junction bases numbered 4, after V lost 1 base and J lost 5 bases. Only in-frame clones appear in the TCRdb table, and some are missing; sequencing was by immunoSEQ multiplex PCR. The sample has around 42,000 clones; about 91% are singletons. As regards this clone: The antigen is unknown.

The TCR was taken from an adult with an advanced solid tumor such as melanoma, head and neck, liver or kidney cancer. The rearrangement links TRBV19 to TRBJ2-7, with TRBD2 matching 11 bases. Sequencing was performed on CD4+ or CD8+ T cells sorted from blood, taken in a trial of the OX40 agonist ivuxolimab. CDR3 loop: CASSIVGLAVDEQYF. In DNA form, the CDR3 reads TGTGCCAGTAGTATAGTGGGACTAGCGGTTGACGAGCAGTACTTC.